These 29 T cell receptor beta chains share one sample of origin, sequenced in a study of neoadjuvant nivolumab and ipilimumab in lung cancer. Repertoires were generated with immunoSEQ multiplex PCR, while TCRdb's copy carries only in-frame clones and drops some. Of tens of thousands of clones detected, under 95% appear once; the ten largest clones hold approximately 2.2%. Sequencing was performed on peripheral blood, taken after neoadjuvant nivolumab, alone or with ipilimumab, at or shortly before surgery. The receptors here all came from an adult with non-small cell lung cancer.

The chain recombines TRBV5-6 with TRBJ1-5; D gene ambiguous. The CDR3 is 15 amino acids. Germline V gives CDR1 SGHDT, CDR2 YYEEEE. Trimming shortened V by 2 bases and J by 2 bases, and 11 bases separated the two germline ends. The CDR3 nucleotides read TGTGCCAGCAGCTTCTCGGCCTGGGGCAATCAGCCCCAGCATTTT. It translates to CASSFSAWGNQPQHF.

The chain recombines TRBV19 with TRBJ2-1; 10 bases map to TRBD2. The germline V gene has CDR1 LNHDA and CDR2 SQIVND (reference sequence). This CDR3 is 15 amino acids long. V dropped 1 base and J dropped 6; count of bases not matched to a gene: 3. The CDR3, as DNA: TGTGCCAGTAGTATAGCAGCGGGAGGGTCCAATGAGCAGTTCTTC. Residues: CASSIAAGGSNEQFF. The variable domain in full, completed from reference TRBV19 and TRBJ2-1, reads DGGITQSPKYLFRKEGQNVTLSCEQNLNHDAMYWYRQDPGQGLRLIYYSQIVNDFQKGDIAEGYSVSREKKESFPLTVTSAQKNPTAFYLCASSIAAGGSNEQFFGPGTRLTVL.

The rearrangement joins TRBV18 to TRBJ1-3; D is ambiguous. Trimming pared 1 base from V and 3 bases from J, leaving 7 bases between. CDR1 and CDR2 (germline): KGHSH, LQKENI. This CDR3 region has 14 residues. CDR3 DNA: TGTGCCAGCTCACCACTCGGCGGTGGAAACACCATATATTTT. Amino acids: CASSPLGGGNTIYF.

The chain recombines TRBV5-6 with TRBJ1-4, with unresolved D. CDR3 length: 13 amino acids. Germline CDR1 SGHDT, CDR2 YYEEEE. Between the trimmed V and J ends, which lost 4 bases and 7 bases, there was a span of 11 bases. The CDR3 region is CASSPAPREKLFF. The CDR3 DNA follows: TGTGCCAGCAGCCCCGCCCCCCGTGAAAAACTGTTTTTT.

This chain links TRBV7-9 with TRBJ2-7, with 10 bases lining up with TRBD2. CDR3 length: 17 amino acids. Germline CDR1 and CDR2: SEHNR and FQNEAQ (reference sequence). V dropped 1 base and J dropped 7; count of bases not matched to a gene: 13. CDR3 protein: CASSLEGQAGGPGEQYF. The CDR3 DNA sequence: TGTGCCAGCAGCTTAGAAGGACAAGCGGGAGGGCCGGGTGAGCAGTACTTC.

The chain employs TRBV4-1 and TRBJ2-7, with D perhaps matching TRBD1 (6 bases). This CDR3 is built from 14 residues. Germline CDR1 MGHRA, CDR2 YSYEKL. Trimming removed 0 bases at V and 4 bases at J, with 10 bases between. The CDR3 DNA reads as TGCGCCAGCAGCCAAGAAGGGGGTTGGTACGAGCAGTACTTC. It encodes CASSQEGGWYEQYF.

This chain joins TRBV18 and TRBJ2-3, with D tentatively TRBD1 (6 bases). The CDR3 length is 16 residues. With 0 bases removed from V and 2 bases from J, the gap between germline ends came to 12 bases. Germline values: CDR1 KGHSH, CDR2 LQKENI. Written as DNA, the CDR3 is TGTGCCAGCTCACCACCCAACACAGGGACCACAGATACGCAGTATTTT. As protein: CASSPPNTGTTDTQYF.

The chain carries TRBV10-2 and TRBJ2-3, with TRBD2 as a possible D gene (5 bases). This CDR3 comprises 12 residues. CDR1 WSHSY and CDR2 SAAADI come from the germline V gene. The V end was cut by 2 bases, the J end by 9 bases, with 9 bases between. The CDR3 bases are TGCGCCAGCAGTGAGCAACTAGAAACGCAGTATTTT. Its translation: CASSEQLETQYF.

The CDR3 protein is CASSPGTSYSYEQYF. In nucleotides, the CDR3 is TGTGCCAGCAGCCCCGGGACTTCCTACTCCTACGAGCAGTACTTC. The rearrangement links TRBV11-2 to TRBJ2-7; D is possibly TRBD2 (6 bases). The germline V gene encodes CDR1 SGHAT and CDR2 FQNNGV. Trimming stripped 5 bases from V and 0 bases from J, with 14 bases between. This CDR3 is 15 amino acids long.

The J gene is TRBJ2-7, the V gene TRBV19, with TRBD1 identical over 8 bases. V dropped 7 bases and J dropped 3; count of bases not matched to a gene: 8. The CDR3 runs to 14 residues. In germline, CDR1 is LNHDA, CDR2 SQIVND (reference sequence). For the CDR3, the DNA is TGTGCCAGTAAGCCGAGACAGGGGAACTACGAGCAGTACTTC. Translating gives CASKPRQGNYEQYF.

This chain connects TRBV2 to TRBJ1-4; no firm D call. The CDR3 is made up of 15 amino acids. CDR1 SNHLY and CDR2 FYNNEI come from the germline V gene. Trimming shortened V by 9 bases and J by 0 bases, and 14 bases separated the two germline ends. DNA of the CDR3: TGTGCCAGTACCGTAAGATTGACAACTAATGAAAAACTGTTTTTT. This codes for CASTVRLTTNEKLFF.

The chain carries TRBV15 and TRBJ1-1; maybe TRBD1 (6 bases). Per the germline V gene, CDR1 is LNHNV and CDR2 is YYDKDF (reference sequence). The V gene lost 3 bases and the J gene lost 4 bases, with 12 bases spanning the gap. The CDR3 totals 14 residues. This CDR3 is CATSSLQGSTEAFF. CDR3 bases: TGTGCCACCAGCAGTTTACAGGGCAGCACTGAAGCTTTCTTT.

The V gene is TRBV5-1, the J gene TRBJ2-2; no clear D. The V gene lost 0 bases and the J gene lost 1 base, with 16 bases spanning the gap. Germline loops: CDR1 SGHRS, CDR2 YFSETQ. This CDR3 is 18 amino acids long. In DNA, the CDR3 is TGCGCCAGCAGCTTGGAAGCAGGTAACTACAGGAACACCGGGGAGCTGTTTTTT. As protein: CASSLEAGNYRNTGELFF.

V gene TRBV11-3 combines with J gene TRBJ2-2; D not resolved. The CDR3 is 18 amino acids. V shed 0 bases and J shed 0 bases, with 14 bases lying between them. Germline values: CDR1 SGHNT, CDR2 YENEEA. The CDR3 region is CASSLDRFGQANTGELFF. The CDR3 nucleotides read TGTGCCAGCAGCTTAGATCGATTTGGGCAAGCGAACACCGGGGAGCTGTTTTTT.

The V gene is TRBV25-1, the J gene TRBJ2-7; D is possibly TRBD2 (5 bases). The V end was cut by 6 bases, the J end by 5 bases, with 20 bases between. The CDR3 runs to 15 residues. The germline CDR1 and CDR2 sequences are MGHDK and SYGVNS. This chain's CDR3 is CASSRSAGQAHEQYF. The CDR3 DNA reads TGTGCCAGCAGCCGCTCGGCGGGTCAAGCCCACGAGCAGTACTTC.

The rearrangement uses TRBV5-1 and TRBJ1-1, with 8 positions matching TRBD1. CDR1 SGHRS and CDR2 YFSETQ come from the germline V gene. V lost 1 base, J lost 0 bases, and 11 bases stayed unmatched. The CDR3 extends over 18 amino acids. CDR3 sequence reads: CASSLLRGQVNMNTEAFF. CDR3 nucleotides: TGCGCCAGCAGCTTGCTCAGGGGGCAAGTTAACATGAACACTGAAGCTTTCTTT.

The chain joins TRBV6-1 to TRBJ2-7, with TRBD1 identical over 7 bases. The germline gives CDR1 MNHNS, CDR2 SASEGT. This CDR3 has 14 residues. After removal of 5 bases from V and 0 bases from J, the junction contained 4 bases not matched to a gene. The CDR3 loop reads CASSSRDSSYEQYF. Written as DNA, the CDR3 is TGTGCCAGCAGTAGCCGGGACAGCTCCTACGAGCAGTACTTC.

The sample holds one count of this clone. The chain joins TRBV6-5 to TRBJ1-4, with 9 bases identical to TRBD1. The V gene's germline CDR1 is MNHEY and CDR2 SVGAGI. Unmatched junction bases numbered 4, after V lost 4 bases and J lost 13 bases. The CDR3 covers 12 residues. The DNA for the CDR3 is TGTGCCAGCAGTTCGCCGACAGGGGGACTGTTTTTT. Residues: CASSSPTGGLFF.

This chain joins TRBV15 and TRBJ2-2; D gene uncertain. Trimming cost V 1 base and J 6 bases, with 12 bases left between them. Germline V gene sequence: CDR1 LNHNV, CDR2 YYDKDF (reference sequence). There are 15 residues in the CDR3. CDR3 coding DNA: TGTGCCACCAGCAGAGGAAACCTAGATTCCGGGGAGCTGTTTTTT. Translating it yields CATSRGNLDSGELFF.

The chain combines TRBV5-1 with TRBJ1-2, with TRBD1 matching 9 bases. Germline trimming cut 0 bases from V and 4 bases from J; bases unmatched to any gene: 4. The CDR3 runs 15 residues. Looked up from germline, CDR1 is SGHRS and CDR2 is YFSETQ. In DNA, the CDR3 is TGCGCCAGCAGCTTGGAAGGGACAGGGCTCTATGGCTACACCTTC. Amino acid sequence: CASSLEGTGLYGYTF.

This chain connects TRBV6-5 to TRBJ1-2; D uncertain. This CDR3 is built from 13 residues. Germline CDR1 and CDR2: MNHEY and SVGAGI. V lost 2 bases to trimming and J lost 8 bases, with 12 bases between them. CDR3 in amino acids: CASSYAVGQGYTF. The CDR3 region has the DNA TGTGCCAGCAGTTACGCCGTTGGCCAAGGCTACACCTTC.

The chain has TRBV19 and TRBJ1-5, with D unresolved. V dropped 6 bases and J dropped 0 bases, with 12 bases sitting between them. The germline V gene has CDR1 LNHDA and CDR2 SQIVND (reference sequence). There are 15 residues in the CDR3. The CDR3 DNA is TGTGCCAGTAGGTCACAGAGGAATAGCAATCAGCCCCAGCATTTT. Residues: CASRSQRNSNQPQHF.

The genes are TRBV2 and TRBJ2-1; 7 bases fit TRBD2. With V trimmed by 9 bases and J by 6 bases, 14 bases remained unmatched. Germline V gene data show CDR1 as SNHLY and CDR2 as FYNNEI. This CDR3 comprises 15 residues. CDR3 DNA: TGTGCCAGTCCCAGCTCTAGCGGTAACGCCAATGAGCAGTTCTTC. It translates to CASPSSSGNANEQFF.

This chain uses TRBV10-3 with TRBJ2-1; D is undetermined. Germline V CDR1 and CDR2: ENHRY, SYGVKD. The CDR3 totals 12 residues. Trimming shortened V by 4 bases and J by 5 bases, and 6 bases separated the two germline ends. This CDR3 is CAISGVNNEQFF. DNA for the CDR3: TGTGCCATCAGTGGAGTGAACAATGAGCAGTTCTTC.

The chain combines TRBV7-9 with TRBJ2-7; 7 bases map to TRBD1. Germline-derived CDR1 and CDR2 are SEHNR and FQNEAQ (reference sequence). The junction had 9 bases not matched to a gene; V was cut back by 5 bases and J by 2 bases. This CDR3 has 15 residues. CDR3 loop: CASSPIQGKTYEQYF. The CDR3 region has the DNA TGTGCCAGCAGCCCTATACAGGGGAAGACCTACGAGCAGTACTTC.

The J gene is TRBJ2-5, the V gene TRBV12-5; D might be TRBD2 (5 bases). Between the trimmed V and J ends, which lost 5 bases and 5 bases, there was a span of 12 bases. CDR1 and CDR2 from the germline V gene are LGHNT and FRNRAP. The CDR3 sequence is 13 residues long. For the CDR3, the DNA is TGTGCTAGTGGTCCCCCGGGCGGGGAGACCCAGTACTTC. Translating gives CASGPPGGETQYF.

The rearrangement joins TRBV5-6 to TRBJ2-7, with 9 bases lining up with TRBD2. With V trimmed by 4 bases and J by 1 base, 6 bases remained unmatched. Germline CDR1 reads SGHDT; CDR2 reads YYEEEE. CDR3 length equals 15 residues. The CDR3 bases are TGTGCCAGCAGCGGCAGGACTAGCGTTTCCTACGAGCAGTACTTC. It yields the protein CASSGRTSVSYEQYF.

The gene calls are TRBV5-4 and TRBJ2-7; possible D gene TRBD2, 5 bases. The CDR3 has 16 amino acids. Germline loops: CDR1 SGHNT, CDR2 YYREEE (reference sequence). The V and J ends lost 0 bases and 4 bases respectively, with 17 bases between them. The CDR3 here is CASSLVSVTKDYEQYF. CDR3 nucleotides: TGTGCCAGCAGCTTGGTTTCCGTGACTAAGGATTACGAGCAGTACTTC.

V is TRBV6-6 and J is TRBJ2-7; D is perhaps TRBD1 (5 bases). Deletions cut 7 bases from V and 0 bases from J, with 13 bases between. The CDR3 spans 14 residues. Germline loops: CDR1 MNHNY, CDR2 SVGAGI (reference sequence). CDR3 amino acids: CASTDSESSYEQYF. DNA for the CDR3: TGTGCCAGCACCGACAGCGAGAGCTCCTACGAGCAGTACTTC.